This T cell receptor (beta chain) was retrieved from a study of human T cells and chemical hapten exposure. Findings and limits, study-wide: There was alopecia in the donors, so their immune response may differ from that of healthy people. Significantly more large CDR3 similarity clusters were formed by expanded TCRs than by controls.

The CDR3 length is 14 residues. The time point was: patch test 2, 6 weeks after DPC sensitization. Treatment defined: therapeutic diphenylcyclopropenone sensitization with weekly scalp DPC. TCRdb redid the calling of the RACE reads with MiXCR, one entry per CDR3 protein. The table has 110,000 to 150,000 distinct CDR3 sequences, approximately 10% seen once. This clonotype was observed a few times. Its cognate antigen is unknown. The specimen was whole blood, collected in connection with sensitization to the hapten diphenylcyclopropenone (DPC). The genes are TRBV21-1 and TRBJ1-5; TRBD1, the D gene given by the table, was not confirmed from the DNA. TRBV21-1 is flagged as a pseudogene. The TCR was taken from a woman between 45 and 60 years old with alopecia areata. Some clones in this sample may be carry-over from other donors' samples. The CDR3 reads CASSKSRGAQPQHF. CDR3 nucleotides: TGTGCCAGCAGCAAATCAAGGGGGGCTCAGCCCCAGCATTTT.